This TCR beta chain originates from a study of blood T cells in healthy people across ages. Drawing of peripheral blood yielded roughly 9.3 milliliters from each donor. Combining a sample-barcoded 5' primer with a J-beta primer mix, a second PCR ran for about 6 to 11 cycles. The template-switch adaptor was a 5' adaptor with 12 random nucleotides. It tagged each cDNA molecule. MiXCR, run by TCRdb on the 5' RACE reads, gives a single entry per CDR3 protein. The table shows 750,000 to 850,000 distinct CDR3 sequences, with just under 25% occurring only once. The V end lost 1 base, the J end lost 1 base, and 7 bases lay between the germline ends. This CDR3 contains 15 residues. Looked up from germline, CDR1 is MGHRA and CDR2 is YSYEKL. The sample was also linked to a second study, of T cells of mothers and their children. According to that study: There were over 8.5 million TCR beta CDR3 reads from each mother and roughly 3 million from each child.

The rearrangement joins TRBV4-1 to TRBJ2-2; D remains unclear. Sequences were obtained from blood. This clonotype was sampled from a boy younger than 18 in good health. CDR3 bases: TGCGCCAGCAGCCAAGCTTTAATGAACACCGGGGAGCTGTTTTTT. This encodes CASSQALMNTGELFF.